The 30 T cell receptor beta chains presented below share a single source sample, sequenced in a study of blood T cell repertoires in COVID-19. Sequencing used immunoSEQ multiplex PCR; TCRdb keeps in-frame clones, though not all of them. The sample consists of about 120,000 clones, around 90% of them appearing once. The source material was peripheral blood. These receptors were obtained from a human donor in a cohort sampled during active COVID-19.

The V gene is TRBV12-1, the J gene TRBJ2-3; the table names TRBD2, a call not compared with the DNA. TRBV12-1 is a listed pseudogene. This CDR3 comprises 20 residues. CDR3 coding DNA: TGTGCCAGCAGCTTTGATTTTCCTACCCGGTATCCGGGAGTCTCAGATACGCAGTATTTT. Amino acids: CASSFDFPTRYPGVSDTQYF.

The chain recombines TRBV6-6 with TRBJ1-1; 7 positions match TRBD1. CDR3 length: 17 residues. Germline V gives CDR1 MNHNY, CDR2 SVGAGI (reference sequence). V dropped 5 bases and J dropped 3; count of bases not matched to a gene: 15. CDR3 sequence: CASSPRGAGTRDTEAFF. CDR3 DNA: TGTGCCAGCAGTCCCAGGGGGGCCGGGACACGAGACACTGAAGCTTTCTTT.

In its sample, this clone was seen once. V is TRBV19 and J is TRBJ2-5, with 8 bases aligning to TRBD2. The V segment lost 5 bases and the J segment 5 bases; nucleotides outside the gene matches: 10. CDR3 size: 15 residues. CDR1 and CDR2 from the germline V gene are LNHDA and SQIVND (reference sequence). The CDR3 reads CASSVPGGPRETQYF. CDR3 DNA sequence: TGTGCCAGTAGTGTTCCGGGAGGGCCGCGGGAGACCCAGTACTTC.

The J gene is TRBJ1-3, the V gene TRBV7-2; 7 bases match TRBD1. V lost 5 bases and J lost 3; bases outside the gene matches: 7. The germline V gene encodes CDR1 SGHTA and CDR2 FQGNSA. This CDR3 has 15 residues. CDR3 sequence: CASSMDRLSGNTIYF. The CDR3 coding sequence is TGTGCCAGCAGCATGGACAGGTTAAGTGGAAACACCATATATTTT.

The DNA of the CDR3 is TGTGCCAGCAGCTCAGGGGCGGGGGGATACGAGCAGTACTTC. It translates to CASSSGAGGYEQYF. The chain has TRBV11-2 and TRBJ2-7, with 8 bases lining up with TRBD2. With 4 bases clipped from V and 4 bases from J, the junction kept 6 bases outside the gene matches. This CDR3 region has 14 residues. The germline V gene encodes CDR1 SGHAT and CDR2 FQNNGV.

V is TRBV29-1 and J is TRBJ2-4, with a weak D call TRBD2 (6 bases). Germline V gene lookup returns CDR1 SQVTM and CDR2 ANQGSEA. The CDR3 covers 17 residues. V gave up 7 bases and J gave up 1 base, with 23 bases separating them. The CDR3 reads CSATSLTSGEAKNIQYF. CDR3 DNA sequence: TGCAGCGCTACCAGCCTAACATCGGGGGAGGCCAAAAACATTCAGTACTTC.

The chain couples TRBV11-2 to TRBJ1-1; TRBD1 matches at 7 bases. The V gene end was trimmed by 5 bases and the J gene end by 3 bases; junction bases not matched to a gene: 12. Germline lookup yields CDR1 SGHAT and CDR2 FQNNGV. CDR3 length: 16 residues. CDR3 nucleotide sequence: TGTGCCAGCAGCCCCCCGATGAGGGGGCTTGACACTGAAGCTTTCTTT. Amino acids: CASSPPMRGLDTEAFF. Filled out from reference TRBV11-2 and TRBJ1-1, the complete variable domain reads EAGVAQSPRYKIIEKRQSVAFWCNPISGHATLYWYQQILGQGPKLLIQFQNNGVVDDSQLPKDRFSAERLKGVDSTLKIQPAKLEDSAVYLCASSPPMRGLDTEAFFGQGTRLTVV.

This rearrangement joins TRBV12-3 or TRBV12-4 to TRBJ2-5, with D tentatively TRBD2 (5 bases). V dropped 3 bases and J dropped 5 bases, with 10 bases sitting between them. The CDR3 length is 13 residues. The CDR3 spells CASSFSGMETQYF. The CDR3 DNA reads TGTGCCAGCAGTTTCTCCGGGATGGAGACCCAGTACTTC.

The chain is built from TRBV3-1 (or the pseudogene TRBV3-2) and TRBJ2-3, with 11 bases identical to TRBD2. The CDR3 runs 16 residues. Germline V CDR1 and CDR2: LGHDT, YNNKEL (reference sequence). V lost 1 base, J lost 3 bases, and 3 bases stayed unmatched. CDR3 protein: CASSQVAGGQTDTQYF. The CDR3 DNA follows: TGTGCCAGCAGCCAAGTAGCGGGGGGGCAGACAGATACGCAGTATTTT.

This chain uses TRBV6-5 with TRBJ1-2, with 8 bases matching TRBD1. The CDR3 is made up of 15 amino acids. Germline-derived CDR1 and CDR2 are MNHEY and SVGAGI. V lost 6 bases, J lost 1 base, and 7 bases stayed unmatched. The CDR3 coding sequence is TGTGCCAGCAGCTCGACAGGGGCCAGTAACTATGGCTACACCTTC. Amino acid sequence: CASSSTGASNYGYTF.

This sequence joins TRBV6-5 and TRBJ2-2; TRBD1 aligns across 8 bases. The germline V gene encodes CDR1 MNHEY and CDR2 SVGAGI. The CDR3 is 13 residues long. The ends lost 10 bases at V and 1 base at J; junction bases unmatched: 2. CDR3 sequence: CATGTGNTGELFF. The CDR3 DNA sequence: TGTGCCACCGGGACAGGGAACACCGGGGAGCTGTTTTTT.

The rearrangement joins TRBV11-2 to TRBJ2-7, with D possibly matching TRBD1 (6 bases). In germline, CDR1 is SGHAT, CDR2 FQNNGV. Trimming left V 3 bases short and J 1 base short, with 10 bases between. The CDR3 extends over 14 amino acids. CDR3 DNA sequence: TGTGCCAGCAGCTTTACACAGGGATCCTACGAGCAGTACTTC. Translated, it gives CASSFTQGSYEQYF.

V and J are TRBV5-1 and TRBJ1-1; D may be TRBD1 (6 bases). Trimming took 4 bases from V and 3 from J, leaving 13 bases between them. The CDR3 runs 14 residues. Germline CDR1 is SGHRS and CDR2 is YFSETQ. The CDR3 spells CASSRTVGDTEAFF. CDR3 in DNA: TGCGCCAGCAGCAGGACAGTGGGAGACACTGAAGCTTTCTTT.

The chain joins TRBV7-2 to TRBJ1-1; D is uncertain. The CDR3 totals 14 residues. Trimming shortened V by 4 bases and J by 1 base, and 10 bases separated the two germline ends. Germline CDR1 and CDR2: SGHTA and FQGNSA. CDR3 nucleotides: TGTGCCAGCAGCTCGCTTGGAGGGAACACTGAAGCTTTCTTT. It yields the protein CASSSLGGNTEAFF.

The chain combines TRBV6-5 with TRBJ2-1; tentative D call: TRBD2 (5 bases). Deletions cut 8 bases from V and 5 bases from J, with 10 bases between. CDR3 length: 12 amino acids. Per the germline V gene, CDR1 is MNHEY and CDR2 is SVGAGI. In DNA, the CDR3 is TGTGCCAGCCGCGGACTCGACAATGAGCAGTTCTTC. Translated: CASRGLDNEQFF.

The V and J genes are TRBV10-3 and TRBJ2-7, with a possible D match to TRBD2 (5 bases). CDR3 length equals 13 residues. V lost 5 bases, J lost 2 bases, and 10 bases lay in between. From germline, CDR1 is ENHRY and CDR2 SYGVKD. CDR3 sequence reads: CAISPSSPYEQYF. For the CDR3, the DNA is TGTGCCATCAGTCCTAGCAGCCCCTACGAGCAGTACTTC.

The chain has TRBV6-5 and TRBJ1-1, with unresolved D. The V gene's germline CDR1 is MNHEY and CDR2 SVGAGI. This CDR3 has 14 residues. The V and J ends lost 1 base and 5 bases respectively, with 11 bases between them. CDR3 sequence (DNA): TGTGCCAGCAGTTACTTGCCGGGAAGTACTGAAGCTTTCTTT. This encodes CASSYLPGSTEAFF.

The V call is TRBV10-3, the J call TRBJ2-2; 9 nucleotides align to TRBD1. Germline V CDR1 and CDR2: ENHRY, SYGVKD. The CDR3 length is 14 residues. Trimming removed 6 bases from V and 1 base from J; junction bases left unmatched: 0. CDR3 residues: CAIRGQGNTGELFF. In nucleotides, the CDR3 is TGTGCCATCAGGGGACAGGGGAACACCGGGGAGCTGTTTTTT.

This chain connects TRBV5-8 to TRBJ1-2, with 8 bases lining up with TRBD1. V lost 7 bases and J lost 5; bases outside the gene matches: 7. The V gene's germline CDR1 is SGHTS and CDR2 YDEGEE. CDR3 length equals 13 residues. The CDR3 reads CASGRTGTYGYTF. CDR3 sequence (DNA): TGTGCCAGCGGACGGACAGGGACATATGGCTACACCTTC.

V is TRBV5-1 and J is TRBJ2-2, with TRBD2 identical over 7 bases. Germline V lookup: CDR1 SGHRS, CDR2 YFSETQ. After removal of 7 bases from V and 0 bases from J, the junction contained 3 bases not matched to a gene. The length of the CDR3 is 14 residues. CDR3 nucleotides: TGCGCCAGCTTGGGAGGGTCGAACACCGGGGAGCTGTTTTTT. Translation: CASLGGSNTGELFF.

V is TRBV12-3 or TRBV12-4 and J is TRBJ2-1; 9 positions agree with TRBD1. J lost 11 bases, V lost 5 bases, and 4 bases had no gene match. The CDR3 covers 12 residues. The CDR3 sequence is CASSPDRGKQFF. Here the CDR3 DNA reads TGTGCCAGCAGTCCTGACAGGGGGAAGCAGTTCTTC.

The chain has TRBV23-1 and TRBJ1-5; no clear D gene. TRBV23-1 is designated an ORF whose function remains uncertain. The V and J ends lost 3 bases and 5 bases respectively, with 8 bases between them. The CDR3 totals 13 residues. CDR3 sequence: CASSHPRDQPQHF. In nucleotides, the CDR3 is TGCGCCAGCAGTCATCCGCGGGATCAGCCCCAGCATTTT.

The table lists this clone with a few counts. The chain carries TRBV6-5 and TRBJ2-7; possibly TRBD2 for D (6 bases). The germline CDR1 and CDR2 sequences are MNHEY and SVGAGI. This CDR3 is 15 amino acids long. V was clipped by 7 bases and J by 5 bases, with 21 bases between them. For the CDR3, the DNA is TGTGCCAGCATCCCGGCCGGACGGAGGGCCCACGAGCAGTACTTC. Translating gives CASIPAGRRAHEQYF.

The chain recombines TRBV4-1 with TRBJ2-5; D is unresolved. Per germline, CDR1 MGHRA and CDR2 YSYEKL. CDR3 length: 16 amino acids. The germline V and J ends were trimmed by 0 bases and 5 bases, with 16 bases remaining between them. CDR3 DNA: TGCGCCAGCAGCCAAGATCCCGGGTCAATTCGGGAGACCCAGTACTTC. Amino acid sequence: CASSQDPGSIRETQYF.

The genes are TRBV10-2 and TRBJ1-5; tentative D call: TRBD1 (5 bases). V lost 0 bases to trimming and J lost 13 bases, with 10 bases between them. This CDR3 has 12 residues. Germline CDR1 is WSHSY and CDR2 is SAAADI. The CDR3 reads CASSESRGSQHF. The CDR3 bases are TGCGCCAGCAGTGAGTCTCGGGGGTCTCAGCATTTT.

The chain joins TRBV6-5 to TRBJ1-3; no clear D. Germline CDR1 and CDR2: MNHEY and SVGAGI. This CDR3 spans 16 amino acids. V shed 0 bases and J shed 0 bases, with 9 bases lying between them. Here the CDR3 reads CASSYSVRHSGNTIYF. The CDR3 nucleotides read TGTGCCAGCAGTTACTCGGTCAGGCACTCTGGAAACACCATATATTTT.

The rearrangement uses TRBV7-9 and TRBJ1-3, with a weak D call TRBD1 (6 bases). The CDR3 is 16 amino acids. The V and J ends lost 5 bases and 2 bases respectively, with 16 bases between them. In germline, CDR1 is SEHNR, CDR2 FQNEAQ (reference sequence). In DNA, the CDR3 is TGTGCCAGCAGCCCTCTACAGGGTCTTACTGGAAACACCATATATTTT. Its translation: CASSPLQGLTGNTIYF.

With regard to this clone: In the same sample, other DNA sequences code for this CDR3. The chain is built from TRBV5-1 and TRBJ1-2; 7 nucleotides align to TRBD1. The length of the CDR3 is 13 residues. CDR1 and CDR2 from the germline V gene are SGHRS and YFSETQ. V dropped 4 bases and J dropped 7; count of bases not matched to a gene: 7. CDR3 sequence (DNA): TGCGCCAGCAGCCTGACAGGGTCTTCTGGCTACACCTTC. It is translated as CASSLTGSSGYTF.

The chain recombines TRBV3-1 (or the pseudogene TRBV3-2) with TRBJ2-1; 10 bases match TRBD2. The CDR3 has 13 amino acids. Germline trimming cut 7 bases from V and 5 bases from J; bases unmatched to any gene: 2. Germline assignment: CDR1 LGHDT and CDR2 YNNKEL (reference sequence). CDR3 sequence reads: CASKTSGDNEQFF. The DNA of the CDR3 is TGTGCCAGCAAAACTAGCGGGGACAATGAGCAGTTCTTC.

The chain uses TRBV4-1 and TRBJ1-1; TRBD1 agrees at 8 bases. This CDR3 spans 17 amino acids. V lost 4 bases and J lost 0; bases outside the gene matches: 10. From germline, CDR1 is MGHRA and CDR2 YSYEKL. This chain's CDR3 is CASSRAALGQVNTEAFF. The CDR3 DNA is TGCGCCAGCAGCCGTGCAGCCCTGGGACAGGTGAACACTGAAGCTTTCTTT.